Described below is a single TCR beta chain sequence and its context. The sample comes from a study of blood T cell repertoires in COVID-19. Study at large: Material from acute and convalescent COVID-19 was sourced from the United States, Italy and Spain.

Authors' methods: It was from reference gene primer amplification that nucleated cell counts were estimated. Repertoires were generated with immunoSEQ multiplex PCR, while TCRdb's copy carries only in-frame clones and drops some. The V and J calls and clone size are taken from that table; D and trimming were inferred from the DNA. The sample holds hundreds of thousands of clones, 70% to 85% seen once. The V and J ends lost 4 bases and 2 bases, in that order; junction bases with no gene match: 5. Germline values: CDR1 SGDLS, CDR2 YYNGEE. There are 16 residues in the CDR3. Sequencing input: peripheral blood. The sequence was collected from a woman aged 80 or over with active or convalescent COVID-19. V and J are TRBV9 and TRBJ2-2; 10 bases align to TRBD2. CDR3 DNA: TGTGCCAGCAGCTTCACTAGCGGGGTCAACACCGGGGAGCTGTTTTTT. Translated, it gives CASSFTSGVNTGELFF.